The entry below describes one T cell receptor beta chain. This specimen comes from a study of blood T cell repertoires in COVID-19. Overall study context: The United States, Italy and Spain supplied acute and convalescent COVID-19 samples. T cells, B-cell-depleted T cells, or PBMCs supplied cDNA or gDNA.

As originally analysed: Estimated nucleated cell counts came from reference gene primer amplification. Clones were read by immunoSEQ multiplex PCR, and TCRdb kept only the in-frame ones, dropping some. V, J and clone size were drawn from that table, and D and trimming were deduced from the DNA. The sample holds 150,000 to 250,000 clones, roughly 83% seen once. The germline CDR1 and CDR2 sequences are SGHKS and YYEKEE (reference sequence). J lost 7 bases, V lost 4 bases, and 7 bases had no gene match. The CDR3 covers 15 residues. The clonotype originates from a woman in her thirties or forties with COVID-19, enrolled during active disease. V gene TRBV5-5 combines with J gene TRBJ2-2, with TRBD1 identical over 10 bases. Sequenced material: peripheral blood. Written as DNA, the CDR3 is TGTGCCAGCAGCGTTCGACAGGGGGCCAGCGGGGAGCTGTTTTTT. Translating it yields CASSVRQGASGELFF.